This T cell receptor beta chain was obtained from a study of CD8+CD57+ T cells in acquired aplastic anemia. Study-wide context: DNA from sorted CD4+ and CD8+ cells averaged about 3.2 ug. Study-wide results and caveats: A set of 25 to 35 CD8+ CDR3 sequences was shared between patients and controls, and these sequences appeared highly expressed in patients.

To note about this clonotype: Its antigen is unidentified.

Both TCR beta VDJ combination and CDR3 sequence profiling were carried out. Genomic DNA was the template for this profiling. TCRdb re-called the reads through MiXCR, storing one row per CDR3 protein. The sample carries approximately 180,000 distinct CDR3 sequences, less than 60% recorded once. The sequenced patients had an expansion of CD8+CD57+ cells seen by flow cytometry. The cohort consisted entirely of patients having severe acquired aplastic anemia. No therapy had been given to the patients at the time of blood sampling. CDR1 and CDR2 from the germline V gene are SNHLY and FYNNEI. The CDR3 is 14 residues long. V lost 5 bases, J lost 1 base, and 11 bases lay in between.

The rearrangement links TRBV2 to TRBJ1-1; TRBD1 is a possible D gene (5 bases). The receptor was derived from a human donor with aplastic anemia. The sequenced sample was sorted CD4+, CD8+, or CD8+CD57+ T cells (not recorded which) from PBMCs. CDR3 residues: CASSLERGNTEAFF. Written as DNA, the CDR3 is TGTGCCAGCAGTTTGGAGAGGGGGAACACTGAAGCTTTCTTT.